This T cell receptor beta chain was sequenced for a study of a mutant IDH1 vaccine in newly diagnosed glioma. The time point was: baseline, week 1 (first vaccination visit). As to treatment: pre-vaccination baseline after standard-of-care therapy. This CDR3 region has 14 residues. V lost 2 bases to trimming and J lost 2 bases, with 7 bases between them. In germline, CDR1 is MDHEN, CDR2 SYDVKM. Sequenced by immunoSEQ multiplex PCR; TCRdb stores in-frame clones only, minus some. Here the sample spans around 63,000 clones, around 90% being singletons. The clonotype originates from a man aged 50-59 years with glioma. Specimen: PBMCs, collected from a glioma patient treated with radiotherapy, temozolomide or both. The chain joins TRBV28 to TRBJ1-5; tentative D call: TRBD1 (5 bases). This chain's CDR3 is CASSLTGGNQPQHF. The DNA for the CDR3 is TGTGCCAGCAGTTTAACAGGCGGCAATCAGCCCCAGCATTTT.